The 18 T cell receptor beta chains below were found in one sample sequenced in a study of T cell changes during pregnancy in multiple sclerosis. Generated by immunoSEQ multiplex PCR, the TCRdb table keeps only in-frame clones and is missing some. This repertoire shows about 68,000 clones, more than 90% found once; its top ten account for about 2.3%. Specimen: peripheral blood, collected in the first trimester of pregnancy. These receptors were collected from a female donor with multiple sclerosis, enrolled in a pregnancy study.

V usage is TRBV2 and J usage is TRBJ1-2, with 10 bases identical to TRBD1. Germline V gene sequence: CDR1 SNHLY, CDR2 FYNNEI. With V trimmed by 3 bases and J by 1 base, 5 bases remained unmatched. The CDR3 runs to 16 residues. In nucleotides, the CDR3 is TGTGCCAGCAGTGAGTGGGGACAGGGGCTTAACTATGGCTACACCTTC. As protein: CASSEWGQGLNYGYTF. The complete variable domain, with remaining parts taken from reference TRBV2 and TRBJ1-2, reads EPEVTQTPSHQVTQMGQEVILRCVPISNHLYFYWYRQILGQKVEFLVSFYNNEISEKSEIFDDQFSVERPDGSNFTLKIRSTKLEDSAMYFCASSEWGQGLNYGYTFGSGTRLTVV.

The rearrangement joins TRBV10-2 to TRBJ2-1; 11 nucleotides line up with TRBD2. The J segment lost 9 bases and the V segment lost 10 bases, leaving 5 bases of the junction unmatched. This CDR3 contains 12 residues. Germline CDR1 reads WSHSY; CDR2 reads SAAADI. The CDR3 loop reads CATYSGRGEQFF. DNA of the CDR3: TGCGCCACATATAGCGGGAGGGGTGAGCAGTTCTTC.

The CDR3 reads CASSPPRVGRAYNEQFF. The CDR3 DNA reads TGTGCCAGCTCACCACCGAGAGTCGGGAGGGCCTACAATGAGCAGTTCTTC. This chain connects TRBV18 to TRBJ2-1, with TRBD2 matching over 8 bases. The CDR3 consists of 17 residues. The germline CDR1 and CDR2 sequences are KGHSH and LQKENI. J gave up 2 bases and V 0 bases, and 6 bases lay outside the gene matches. The full variable domain, completed using reference TRBV18 and TRBJ2-1, is NAGVMQNPRHLVRRRGQEARLRCSPMKGHSHVYWYRQLPEEGLKFMVYLQKENIIDESGMPKERFSAEFPKEGPSILRIQQVVRGDSAAYFCASSPPRVGRAYNEQFFGPGTRLTVL.

The rearrangement links TRBV19 to TRBJ2-5; no clear D gene. V lost 3 bases, J lost 1 base, and 6 bases lay in between. Germline assignment: CDR1 LNHDA and CDR2 SQIVND (reference sequence). The CDR3 is 13 residues long. As DNA, the CDR3 is TGTGCCAGTAGTATGGCAGTCCAAGAGACCCAGTACTTC. Protein sequence: CASSMAVQETQYF.

The gene calls are TRBV9 and TRBJ1-1, with unresolved D. V was shortened by 4 bases and J by 4 bases, with 11 bases between the two germline ends. CDR3 length: 13 amino acids. CDR1 is SGDLS, CDR2 YYNGEE, per germline. CDR3 coding DNA: TGTGCCAGCAGCCAAAACATCTTCACTGAAGCTTTCTTT. Encoded protein: CASSQNIFTEAFF. Using reference TRBV9 and TRBJ1-1 for the parts outside the CDR3, the full variable domain is DSGVTQTPKHLITATGQRVTLRCSPRSGDLSVYWYQQSLDQGLQFLIQYYNGEERAKGNILERFSAQQFPDLHSELNLSSLELGDSALYFCASSQNIFTEAFFGQGTRLTVV.

The J gene is TRBJ1-1, the V gene TRBV12-5, with 9 bases lining up with TRBD1. Germline loops: CDR1 LGHNT, CDR2 FRNRAP. J lost 7 bases, V lost 6 bases, and 6 bases had no gene match. The CDR3 spans 13 residues. For the CDR3, the DNA is TGTGCTAGTGGCTTTGACAGGGGGGATGAAGCTTTCTTT. Its protein is CASGFDRGDEAFF. The full variable domain, rest sourced from reference TRBV12-5 and TRBJ1-1, is DARVTQTPRHKVTEMGQEVTMRCQPILGHNTVFWYRQTMMQGLELLAYFRNRAPLDDSGMPKDRFSAEMPDATLATLKIQPSEPRDSAVYFCASGFDRGDEAFFGQGTRLTVV.

V usage is TRBV2 and J usage is TRBJ2-7; 15 bases align to TRBD2. V shed 3 bases and J 2 bases; nucleotides not matched to a gene: 8. CDR1 and CDR2 (germline): SNHLY, FYNNEI. The CDR3 is 18 amino acids. CDR3 loop: CASSDTGTSGRLAYEQYF. In nucleotides, the CDR3 is TGTGCCAGCAGTGATACCGGGACTAGCGGGAGGTTGGCCTACGAGCAGTACTTC.

This rearrangement joins TRBV29-1 to TRBJ2-7; 8 positions agree with TRBD1. CDR1 and CDR2 from the germline V gene are SQVTM and ANQGSEA. V shed 5 bases and J 6 bases; nucleotides not matched to a gene: 6. There are 12 residues in the CDR3. For the CDR3, the DNA is TGCAGCGTTCTGACAGGGGCCCCCGAGCAGTACTTC. Translated, it gives CSVLTGAPEQYF.

V and J are TRBV7-2 and TRBJ1-2; unclear D gene. This CDR3 comprises 14 residues. Germline assignment: CDR1 SGHTA and CDR2 FQGNSA. Trimming cost V 1 base and J 1 base, with 7 bases left between them. In DNA form, the CDR3 reads TGTGCCAGCAGCTTAGATGTCCGTAACTATGGCTACACCTTC. Protein: CASSLDVRNYGYTF.

V is TRBV6-4 and J is TRBJ2-5, with D perhaps TRBD1 (6 bases). The CDR3 is 13 amino acids. Germline V CDR1 and CDR2: MRHNA, SNTAGT. The V and J ends lost 5 bases and 4 bases respectively, with 11 bases between them. CDR3 sequence reads: CASSPTGIETQYF. In DNA, the CDR3 is TGTGCCAGCAGTCCCACAGGGATAGAGACCCAGTACTTC.

This clone was seen once. This chain joins TRBV29-1 and TRBJ2-5; 7 bases align to TRBD1. CDR3 length: 14 amino acids. In germline, CDR1 is SQVTM, CDR2 ANQGSEA. Trimming cost V 4 bases and J 2 bases; bases outside gene matches: 7. The CDR3: CSVGQGRRQETQYF. The CDR3 nucleotides read TGCAGCGTTGGACAGGGACGGAGGCAAGAGACCCAGTACTTC.

The chain joins TRBV6-6 to TRBJ2-3, with a weak D call TRBD1 (6 bases). The V end was cut by 5 bases, the J end by 2 bases, with 14 bases between. Germline V gene lookup returns CDR1 MNHNY and CDR2 SVGAGI (reference sequence). This CDR3 contains 15 residues. CDR3 loop: CASSPPGHNTDTQYF. Written as DNA, the CDR3 is TGTGCCAGCAGTCCACCGGGACACAACACAGATACGCAGTATTTT.

The rearrangement links TRBV2 to TRBJ1-2; D gene uncertain. The CDR3 has 14 amino acids. V lost 3 bases and J 4 bases, leaving 12 bases between the germline ends. Germline CDR1 reads SNHLY; CDR2 reads FYNNEI. CDR3 loop: CASSDSRGGYGYTF. CDR3 nucleotides: TGTGCCAGCAGTGACTCGCGGGGTGGCTATGGCTACACCTTC.

This chain uses TRBV5-1 with TRBJ1-4, with D unresolved. V was shortened by 4 bases and J by 0 bases, with 13 bases between the two germline ends. CDR1 is SGHRS, CDR2 YFSETQ, per germline. The CDR3 is 16 residues long. This CDR3 is CASSTGRPATNEKLFF. The CDR3 DNA reads TGCGCCAGCAGCACTGGGAGACCCGCAACTAATGAAAAACTGTTTTTT. The whole variable domain, remainder taken from reference TRBV5-1 and TRBJ1-4, is KAGVTQTPRYLIKTRGQQVTLSCSPISGHRSVSWYQQTPGQGLQFLFEYFSETQRNKGNFPGRFSGRQFSNSRSEMNVSTLELGDSALYLCASSTGRPATNEKLFFGSGTQLSVL.

The genes are TRBV25-1 and TRBJ2-1, with D tentatively TRBD2 (5 bases). V dropped 4 bases and J dropped 0 bases, with 19 bases sitting between them. Germline loops: CDR1 MGHDK, CDR2 SYGVNS. There are 18 residues in the CDR3. As DNA, the CDR3 is TGTGCCAGCAGTGCAACCCGGGGAGTTCGGAGCTCCTACAATGAGCAGTTCTTC. This gives the protein CASSATRGVRSSYNEQFF.

As to this clone: The same CDR3 arises from other DNA sequences in this sample as well. The V call is TRBV5-1, the J call TRBJ2-5; tentative D call: TRBD1 (6 bases). The V gene's germline CDR1 is SGHRS and CDR2 YFSETQ. The CDR3 has 14 residues. Trimming took 2 bases from V and 2 from J, leaving 10 bases between them. CDR3 protein: CASSFRGTQETQYF. The CDR3 DNA is TGCGCCAGCAGCTTTCGAGGGACACAAGAGACCCAGTACTTC.

The chain uses TRBV28 and TRBJ1-5, with TRBD1 as a possible D gene (6 bases). In germline, CDR1 is MDHEN, CDR2 SYDVKM. V gave up 7 bases and J gave up 7 bases, with 20 bases separating them. This CDR3 contains 15 residues. The CDR3 sequence: CASTPGGGGGQPQHF. In DNA form, the CDR3 reads TGTGCCAGCACCCCCGGTGGGGGAGGGGGACAGCCCCAGCATTTT.

The chain joins TRBV10-3 to TRBJ1-2, with a possible D match to TRBD1 (5 bases). Per the germline V gene, CDR1 is ENHRY and CDR2 is SYGVKD. CDR3 length: 15 amino acids. Trimming shortened V by 10 bases and J by 8 bases, and 26 bases separated the two germline ends. The CDR3 loop reads CATISQGESTNGYTF. In DNA form, the CDR3 reads TGTGCCACCATCTCCCAAGGGGAATCTACGAACGGCTACACCTTC.